Listed here is a single T cell receptor beta chain. TCRdb keeps only in-frame clones here, not all; method: immunoSEQ multiplex PCR. This table has more than 100,000 clones, approximately 80% appearing once. The entry originates in a study of blood T cell repertoires in COVID-19. About the research overall: Sources were T cells, B-cell-depleted T cells, or PBMCs; the material itself was cDNA or gDNA.

Germline V lookup: CDR1 MNHEY, CDR2 SVGAGI. Trimming took 7 bases from V and 3 from J, leaving 15 bases between them. CDR3 length: 14 amino acids. The TCR sequence derives from a human donor in a cohort sampled during active COVID-19. The V gene is TRBV6-5, the J gene TRBJ1-1, with a possible D match to TRBD1 (6 bases). The sequenced sample was peripheral blood. CDR3 coding DNA: TGTGCCAGCACCCGAGGGGGGGCAGACACTGAAGCTTTCTTT. Its translation is CASTRGGADTEAFF.